This T cell receptor beta chain is drawn from a study of CD8 T cells in Susac syndrome. The authors reverse transcribed about 0.5 to 1 ug RNA with random hexamers. TCRdb re-called the immunoSEQ multiplex PCR reads with MiXCR, one entry per CDR3 protein. The sample records tens of thousands of distinct CDR3 sequences, 91% being singletons. With 6 bases removed from V and 2 bases from J, the gap between germline ends came to 11 bases. Germline V CDR1 and CDR2: LNHDA, SQIVND (reference sequence). This CDR3 is built from 13 residues. The sequence derives from a human donor with multiple sclerosis. The chain carries TRBV19 and TRBJ2-7; weak D call: TRBD1 (5 bases). The sample taken for sequencing was CD8+ T cells from PBMCs. DNA of the CDR3: TGTGCCAGTAGCCACGGACACACCTACGAGCAGTACTTC. Protein: CASSHGHTYEQYF.